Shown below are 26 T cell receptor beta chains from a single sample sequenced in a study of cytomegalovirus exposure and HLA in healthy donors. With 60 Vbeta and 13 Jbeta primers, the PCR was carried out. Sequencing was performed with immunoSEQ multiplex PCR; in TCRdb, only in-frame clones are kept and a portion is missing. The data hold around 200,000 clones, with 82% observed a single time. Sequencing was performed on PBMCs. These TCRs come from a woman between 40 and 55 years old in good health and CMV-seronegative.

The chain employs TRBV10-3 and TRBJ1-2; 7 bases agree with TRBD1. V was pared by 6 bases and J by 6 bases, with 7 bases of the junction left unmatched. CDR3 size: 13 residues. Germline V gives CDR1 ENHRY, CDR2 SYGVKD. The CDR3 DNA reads TGTGCCATCAGCCGGACAGGTTTGGATGGCTACACCTTC. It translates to CAISRTGLDGYTF.

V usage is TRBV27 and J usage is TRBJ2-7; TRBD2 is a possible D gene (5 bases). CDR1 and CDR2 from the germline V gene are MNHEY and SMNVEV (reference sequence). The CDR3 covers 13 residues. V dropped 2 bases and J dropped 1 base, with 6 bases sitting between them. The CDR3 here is CASSLQRSYEQYF. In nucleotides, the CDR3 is TGTGCCAGCAGTTTACAGCGGTCCTACGAGCAGTACTTC.

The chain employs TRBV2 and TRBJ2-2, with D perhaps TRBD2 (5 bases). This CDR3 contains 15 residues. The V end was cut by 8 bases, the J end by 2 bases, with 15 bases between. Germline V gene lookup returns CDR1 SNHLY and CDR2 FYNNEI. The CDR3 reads CASQRGSGNTGELFF. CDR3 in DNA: TGTGCCAGCCAGCGAGGGAGTGGTAACACCGGGGAGCTGTTTTTT.

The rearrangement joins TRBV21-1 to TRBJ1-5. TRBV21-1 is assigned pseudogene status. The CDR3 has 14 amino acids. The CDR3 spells CANPLILTNQPQHF. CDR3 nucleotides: TGTGCCAACCCACTGATACTAACCAATCAGCCCCAGCATTTT.

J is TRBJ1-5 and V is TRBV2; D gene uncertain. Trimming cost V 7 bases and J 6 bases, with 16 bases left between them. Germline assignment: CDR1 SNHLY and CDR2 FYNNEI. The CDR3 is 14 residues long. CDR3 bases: TGTGCCAGCACCATGTGGGAAGGGAGTCAGCCCCAGCATTTT. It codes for CASTMWEGSQPQHF.

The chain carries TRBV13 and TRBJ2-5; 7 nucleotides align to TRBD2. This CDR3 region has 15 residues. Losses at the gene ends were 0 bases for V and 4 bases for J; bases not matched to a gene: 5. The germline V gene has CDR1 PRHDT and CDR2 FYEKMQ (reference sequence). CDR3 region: CASSLGEGGPETQYF. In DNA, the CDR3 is TGTGCCAGCAGCTTAGGCGAGGGAGGGCCAGAGACCCAGTACTTC.

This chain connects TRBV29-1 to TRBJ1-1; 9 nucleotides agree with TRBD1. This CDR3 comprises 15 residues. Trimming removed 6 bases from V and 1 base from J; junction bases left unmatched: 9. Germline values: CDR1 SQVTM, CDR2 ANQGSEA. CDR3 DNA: TGCAGCGTCACCGGACAGGGGTTTACGAACACTGAAGCTTTCTTT. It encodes CSVTGQGFTNTEAFF.

CDR3 amino acids: CASSYVVEASNYGYTF. CDR3 DNA: TGTGCCAGCAGTTACGTCGTTGAGGCAAGTAACTATGGCTACACCTTC. The gene calls are TRBV6-6 and TRBJ1-2; D unclear. V lost 2 bases to trimming and J lost 1 base, with 14 bases between them. The CDR3 runs 16 residues. Germline V gene sequence: CDR1 MNHNY, CDR2 SVGAGI (reference sequence).

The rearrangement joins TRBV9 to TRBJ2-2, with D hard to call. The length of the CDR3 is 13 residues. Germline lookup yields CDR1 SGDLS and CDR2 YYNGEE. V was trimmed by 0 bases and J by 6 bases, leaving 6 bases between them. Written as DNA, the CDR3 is TGTGCCAGCAGCGTAGGTCGGTCCGGGGAGCTGTTTTTT. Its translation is CASSVGRSGELFF.

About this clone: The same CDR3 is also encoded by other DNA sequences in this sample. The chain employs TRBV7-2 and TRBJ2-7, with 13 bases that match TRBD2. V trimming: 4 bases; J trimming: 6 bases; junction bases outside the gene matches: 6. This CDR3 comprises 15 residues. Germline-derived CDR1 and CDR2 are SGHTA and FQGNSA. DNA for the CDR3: TGTGCCAGCAGCTCCGGACTAGCGGGAGAGGCCGAGCAGTACTTC. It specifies CASSSGLAGEAEQYF.

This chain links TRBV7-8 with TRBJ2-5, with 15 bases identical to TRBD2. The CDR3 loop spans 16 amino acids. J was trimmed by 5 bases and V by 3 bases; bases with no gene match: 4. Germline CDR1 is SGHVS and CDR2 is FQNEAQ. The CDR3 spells CASSLGLAGGGETQYF. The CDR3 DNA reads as TGTGCCAGCAGCTTGGGACTAGCGGGAGGTGGGGAGACCCAGTACTTC.

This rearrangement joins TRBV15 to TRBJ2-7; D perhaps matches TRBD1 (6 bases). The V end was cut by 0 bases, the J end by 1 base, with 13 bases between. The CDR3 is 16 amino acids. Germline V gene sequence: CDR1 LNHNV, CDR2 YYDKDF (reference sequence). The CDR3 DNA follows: TGTGCCACCAGCAGAGAGGAGACAGGCCCTTCCTACGAGCAGTACTTC. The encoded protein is CATSREETGPSYEQYF. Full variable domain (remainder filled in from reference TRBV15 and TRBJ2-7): DAMVIQNPRYQVTQFGKPVTLSCSQTLNHNVMYWYQQKSSQAPKLLFHYYDKDFNNEADTPDNFQSRRPNTSFCFLDIRSPGLGDTAMYLCATSREETGPSYEQYFGPGTRLTVT.

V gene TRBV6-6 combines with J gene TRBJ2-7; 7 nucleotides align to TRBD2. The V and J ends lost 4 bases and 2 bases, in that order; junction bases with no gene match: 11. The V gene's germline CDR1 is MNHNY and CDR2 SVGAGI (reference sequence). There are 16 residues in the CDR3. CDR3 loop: CASSSEGAGRPYEQYF. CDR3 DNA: TGTGCCAGCAGTTCCGAAGGAGCGGGACGACCCTACGAGCAGTACTTC.

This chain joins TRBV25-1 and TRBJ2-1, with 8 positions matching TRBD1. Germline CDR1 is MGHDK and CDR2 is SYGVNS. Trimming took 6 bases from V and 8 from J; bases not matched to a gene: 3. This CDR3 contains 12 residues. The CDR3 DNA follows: TGTGCCAGCAGCCGACAGGGGTATGAGCAGTTCTTC. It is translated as CASSRQGYEQFF.

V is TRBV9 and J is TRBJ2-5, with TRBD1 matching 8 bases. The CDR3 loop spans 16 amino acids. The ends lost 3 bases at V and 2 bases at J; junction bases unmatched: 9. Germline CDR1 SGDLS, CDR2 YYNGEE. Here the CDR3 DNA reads TGTGCCAGCAGCGGACCGGGACAGGCATCACAAGAGACCCAGTACTTC. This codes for CASSGPGQASQETQYF.

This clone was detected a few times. The CDR3 spells CASSRFSGAPSYNEQFF. The CDR3 DNA reads as TGCGCCAGCAGCCGCTTTAGCGGGGCTCCATCCTACAATGAGCAGTTCTTC. V is TRBV4-1 and J is TRBJ2-1; 8 nucleotides match TRBD2. CDR1 and CDR2 (germline): MGHRA, YSYEKL. This CDR3 contains 17 residues. V shed 4 bases and J 1 base; nucleotides not matched to a gene: 9.

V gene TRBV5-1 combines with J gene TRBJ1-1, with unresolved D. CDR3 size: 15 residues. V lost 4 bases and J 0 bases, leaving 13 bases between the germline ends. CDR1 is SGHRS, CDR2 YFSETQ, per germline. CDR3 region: CASSPREGMNTEAFF. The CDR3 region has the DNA TGCGCCAGCAGCCCCCGGGAGGGTATGAACACTGAAGCTTTCTTT.

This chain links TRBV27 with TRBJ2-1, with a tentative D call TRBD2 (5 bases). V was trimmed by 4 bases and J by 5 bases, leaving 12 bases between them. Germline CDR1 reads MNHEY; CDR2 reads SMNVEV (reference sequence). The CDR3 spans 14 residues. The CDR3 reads CASSSPGKHNEQFF. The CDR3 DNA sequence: TGTGCCAGCAGTTCGCCCGGGAAGCACAATGAGCAGTTCTTC.

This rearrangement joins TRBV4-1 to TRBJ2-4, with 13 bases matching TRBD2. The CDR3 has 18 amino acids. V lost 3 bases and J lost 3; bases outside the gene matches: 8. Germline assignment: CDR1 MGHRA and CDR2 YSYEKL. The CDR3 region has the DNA TGCGCCAGCAGCCATGAGGGACTAGCGGGACGAGGCAAAAACATTCAGTACTTC. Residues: CASSHEGLAGRGKNIQYF.

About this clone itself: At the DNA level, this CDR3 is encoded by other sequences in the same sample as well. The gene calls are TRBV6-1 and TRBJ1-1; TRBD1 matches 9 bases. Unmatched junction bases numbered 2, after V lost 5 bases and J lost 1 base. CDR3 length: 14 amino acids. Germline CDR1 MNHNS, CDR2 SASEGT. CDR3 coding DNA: TGTGCCAGCAGTTCGGGACAGGGGAACACTGAAGCTTTCTTT. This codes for CASSSGQGNTEAFF.

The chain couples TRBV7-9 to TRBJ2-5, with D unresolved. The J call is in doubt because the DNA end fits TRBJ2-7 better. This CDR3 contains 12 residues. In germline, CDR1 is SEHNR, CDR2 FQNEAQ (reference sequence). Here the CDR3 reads CASSPTDYEQYF. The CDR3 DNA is TGTGCCAGCAGCCCGACGGACTACGAGCAGTACTTC.

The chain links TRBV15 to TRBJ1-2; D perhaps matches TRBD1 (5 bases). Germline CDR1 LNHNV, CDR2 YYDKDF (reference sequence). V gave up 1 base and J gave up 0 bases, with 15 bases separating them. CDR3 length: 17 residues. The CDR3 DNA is TGTGCCACCAGCAGAGGACTGGGCGCAGGGACTAACTATGGCTACACCTTC. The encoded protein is CATSRGLGAGTNYGYTF.

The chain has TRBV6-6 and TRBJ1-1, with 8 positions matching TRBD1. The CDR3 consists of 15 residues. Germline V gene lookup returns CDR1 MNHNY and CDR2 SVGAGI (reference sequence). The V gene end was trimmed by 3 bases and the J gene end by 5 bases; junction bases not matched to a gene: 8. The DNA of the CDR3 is TGTGCCAGCAGTTATTCTGGACAGGGTAAGACTGAAGCTTTCTTT. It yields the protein CASSYSGQGKTEAFF.

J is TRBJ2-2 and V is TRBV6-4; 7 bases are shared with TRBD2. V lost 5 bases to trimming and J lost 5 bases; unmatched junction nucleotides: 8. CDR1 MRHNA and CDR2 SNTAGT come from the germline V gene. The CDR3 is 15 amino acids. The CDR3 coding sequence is TGTGCCAGCAGTCCAGGACTAGTGAGAACCGGGGAGCTGTTTTTT. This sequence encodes CASSPGLVRTGELFF.

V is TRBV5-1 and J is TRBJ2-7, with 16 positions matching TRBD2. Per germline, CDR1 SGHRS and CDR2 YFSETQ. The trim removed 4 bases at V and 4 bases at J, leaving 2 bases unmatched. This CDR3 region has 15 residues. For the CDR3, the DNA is TGCGCCAGCAGCCGGGGACTAGCGGGAGGGTACGAGCAGTACTTC. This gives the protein CASSRGLAGGYEQYF.

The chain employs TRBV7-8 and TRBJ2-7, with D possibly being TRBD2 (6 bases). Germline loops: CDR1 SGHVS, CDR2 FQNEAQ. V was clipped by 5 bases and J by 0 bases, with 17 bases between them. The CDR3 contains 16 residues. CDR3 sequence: CASSGGRGSNSYEQYF. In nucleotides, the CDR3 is TGTGCCAGCAGCGGTGGACGGGGGTCGAACTCCTACGAGCAGTACTTC.